This T cell receptor (beta chain) was profiled in a study of blood T cell repertoires in COVID-19 (dated by TCRdb to 2020 to 2021). For context, the study as a whole: Samples from collaborators originated in the United States, Italy and Spain and spanned both the acute and convalescent phases of COVID-19. The material from the prospective study consisted of cDNA or gDNA derived from T cells, B-cell-depleted T cells, or PBMCs. The dataset comprised deeply sampled blood TCRbeta repertoires from subjects exposed to, actively infected with, or recovered from COVID-19. The repertoires were released in a freely available public database meant as a resource for research on the immune response to SARS-CoV-2. The samples were drawn from the first 160 participants of the ongoing ImmuneRACE study and from 950 to 1,500 subjects provided by 6 global collaborators. Sample metadata almost always included a de-identified subject ID, COVID-19 status, age in years and sex. HLA class I and class II types, where available, came from metadata supplied by the sample provider rather than from assay-based typing. Beyond this particular receptor, the publication reports: Clinical and demographic metadata were provided uncurated, with the amount varying by source and participant.

Reading from cysteine to phenylalanine, the CDR3 counts 18 amino acids. Only the CDR3 region is kept as DNA, spanning 54 bases read in frame from base 1. For this chain, trimming is 0 bases at the V end and 5 bases at the J end, and the number of junction bases without a gene match is 12. The germline V gene supplies CDR1 SGDLS and CDR2 YYNGEE. With regard to this clone: The antigen this receptor binds is unknown. No base-level quality is on record; no much larger clone is a single base apart.

TCRbeta CDR3 regions were amplified from genomic DNA by means of the immunoSEQ Assay, a bias-controlled multiplex PCR. In the source study's methods: The number of nucleated cells in each sample was estimated by amplification of reference gene primers within the assay. To quantify the absolute abundance of each unique TCRbeta CDR3 rearrangement, sequence reads were collapsed and filtered. For each sample, productive Simpson clonality was calculated by taking the square root of Simpson's diversity index across productive rearrangements. TCRdb obtained this table from immuneACCESS and retained in-frame rearrangements with V and J assigned. These tables miss some clones; where compared with another copy, unresolved V genes account for less than half of the shortfall, and the remainder is unexplained. V and J calls and clone size are given by that table; D and trimming were obtained from the DNA. Recorded for this sample are roughly 260,000 clones; more than 75% of them occurred a single time. Approximately 2.3% of the sample rests with the top ten.

Each collaborating institution followed its own protocols to collect whole blood in K2EDTA tubes. For TCRbeta analysis, collaborators shipped samples in one of three forms: frozen whole blood, isolated PBMCs, or DNA extracted from either of those sample types. Sequencing was done on a sample of peripheral blood. The TCR originated in a woman between 45 and 60 years old with acute or convalescent COVID-19. The chain couples TRBV9 to TRBJ2-1; 9 bases in between match TRBD2. The CDR3 region: CASSVALSGSLGNNEQFF. The nucleotide sequence reads TGTGCCAGCAGCGTAGCTCTTAGCGGGAGTCTAGGAAACAATGAGCAGTTCTTC.